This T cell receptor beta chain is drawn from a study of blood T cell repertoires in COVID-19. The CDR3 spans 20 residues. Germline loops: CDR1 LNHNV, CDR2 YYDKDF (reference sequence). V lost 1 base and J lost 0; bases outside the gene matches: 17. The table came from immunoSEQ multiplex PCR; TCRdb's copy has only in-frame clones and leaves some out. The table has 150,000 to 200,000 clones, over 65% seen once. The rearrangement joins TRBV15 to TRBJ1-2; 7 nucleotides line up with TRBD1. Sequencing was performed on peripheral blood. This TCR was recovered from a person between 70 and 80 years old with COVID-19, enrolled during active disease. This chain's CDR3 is CATSRAGVKGQMITNYGYTF. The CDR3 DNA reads TGTGCCACCAGCAGAGCGGGTGTAAAGGGACAGATGATTACTAACTATGGCTACACCTTC.